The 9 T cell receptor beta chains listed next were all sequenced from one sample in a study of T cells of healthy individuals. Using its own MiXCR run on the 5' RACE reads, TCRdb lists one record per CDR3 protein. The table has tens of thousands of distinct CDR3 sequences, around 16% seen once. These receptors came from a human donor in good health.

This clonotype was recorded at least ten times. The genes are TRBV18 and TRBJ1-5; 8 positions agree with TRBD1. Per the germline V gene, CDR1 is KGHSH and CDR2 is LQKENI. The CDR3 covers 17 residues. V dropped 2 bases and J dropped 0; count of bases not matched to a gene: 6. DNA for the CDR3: TGTGCCAGCTCACCAAGGGACAGGTCCTATAGCAATCAGCCCCAGCATTTT. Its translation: CASSPRDRSYSNQPQHF.

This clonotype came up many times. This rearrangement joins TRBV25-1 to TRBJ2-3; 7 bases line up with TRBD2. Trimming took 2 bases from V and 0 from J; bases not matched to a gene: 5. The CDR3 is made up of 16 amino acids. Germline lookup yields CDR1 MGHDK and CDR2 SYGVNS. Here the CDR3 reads CASSESGGSSTDTQYF. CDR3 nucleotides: TGTGCCAGCAGTGAAAGTGGCGGGAGCAGCACAGATACGCAGTATTTT.

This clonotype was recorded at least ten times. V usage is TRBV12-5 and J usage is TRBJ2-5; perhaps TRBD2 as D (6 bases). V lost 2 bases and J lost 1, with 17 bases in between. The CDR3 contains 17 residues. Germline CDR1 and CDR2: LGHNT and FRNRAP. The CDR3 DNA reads TGTGCTAGTGGTTTGTGGGCGGGCGGGGAACTCCAAGAGACCCAGTACTTC. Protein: CASGLWAGGELQETQYF.

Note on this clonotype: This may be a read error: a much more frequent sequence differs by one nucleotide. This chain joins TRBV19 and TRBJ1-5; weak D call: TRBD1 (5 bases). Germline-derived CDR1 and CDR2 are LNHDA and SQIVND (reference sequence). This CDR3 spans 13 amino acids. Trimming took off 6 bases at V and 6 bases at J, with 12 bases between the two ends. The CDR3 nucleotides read TGTGCCAGTAGGCCGCGGGGGGGTCAGCCCCAGCATTTT. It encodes CASRPRGGQPQHF.

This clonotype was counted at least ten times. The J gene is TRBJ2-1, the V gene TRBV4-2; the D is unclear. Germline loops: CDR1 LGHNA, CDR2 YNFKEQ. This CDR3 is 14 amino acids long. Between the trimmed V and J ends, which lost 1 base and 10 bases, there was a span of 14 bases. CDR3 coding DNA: TGTGCCAGCAGCCAAGGGGTGGGGATCCGGGAGCAGTTCTTC. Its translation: CASSQGVGIREQFF.

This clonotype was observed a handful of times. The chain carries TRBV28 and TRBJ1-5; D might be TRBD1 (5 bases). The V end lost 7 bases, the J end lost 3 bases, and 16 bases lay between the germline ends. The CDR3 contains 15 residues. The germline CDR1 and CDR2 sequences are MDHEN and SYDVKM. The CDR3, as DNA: TGTGCCAGCACGGCCACCGGGGGGATCAATCAGCCCCAGCATTTT. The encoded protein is CASTATGGINQPQHF.

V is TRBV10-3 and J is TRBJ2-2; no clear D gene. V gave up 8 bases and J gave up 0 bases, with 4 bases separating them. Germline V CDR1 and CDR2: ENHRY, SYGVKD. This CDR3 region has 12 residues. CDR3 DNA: TGTGCCATCGGTCCGAACACCGGGGAGCTGTTTTTT. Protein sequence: CAIGPNTGELFF.

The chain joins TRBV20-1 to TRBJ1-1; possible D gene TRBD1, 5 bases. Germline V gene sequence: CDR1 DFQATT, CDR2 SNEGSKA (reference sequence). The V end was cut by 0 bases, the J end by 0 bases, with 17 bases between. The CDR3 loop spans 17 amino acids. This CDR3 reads CSARDLMGTALNTEAFF. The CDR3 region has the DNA TGCAGTGCTAGAGATCTTATGGGGACCGCGTTGAACACTGAAGCTTTCTTT.

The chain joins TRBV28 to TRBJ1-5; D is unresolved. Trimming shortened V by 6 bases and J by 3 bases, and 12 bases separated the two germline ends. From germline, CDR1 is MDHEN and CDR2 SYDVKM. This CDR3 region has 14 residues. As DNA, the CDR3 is TGTGCCAGCAGAGCAGCCTGGATCAATCAGCCCCAGCATTTT. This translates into CASRAAWINQPQHF.